These 13 T cell receptor beta chains came from one sample sequenced in a study of blood T cells in healthy people across ages (dated by TCRdb to between 2015 and 2016). To prepare the library, 5' RACE was applied. The data were produced on an Illumina HiSeq 2500. A second PCR of about 6 to 11 cycles was run with a J-beta primer mix and a sample-barcoded 5' primer. TCRdb itself trimmed the public reads at Q25 with fastp, ran MiXCR and retained productive beta chains. Under each unique CDR3 protein, matching rows form one entry showing the most common genes and DNA. This sample is represented by under 800,000 distinct CDR3 sequences; around 21% of them were singletons. The ten largest make up under 4% of the sample. Source material: blood. The receptors were gathered from a man between 70 and 80 years old in good health.

This clonotype was seen a handful of times. The CDR3 DNA reads TGTGCCAGCTCACTGGCCAGCGGGAGATTCGCTGAGCAGTTCTTC. Translating gives CASSLASGRFAEQFF. V and J are TRBV18 and TRBJ2-1; 8 nucleotides agree with TRBD2. The CDR3 runs to 15 residues. V was clipped by 4 bases and J by 9 bases; unmatched bases: 11. The germline V gene encodes CDR1 KGHSH and CDR2 LQKENI. Complete variable domain (other parts from reference TRBV18 and TRBJ2-1): NAGVMQNPRHLVRRRGQEARLRCSPMKGHSHVYWYRQLPEEGLKFMVYLQKENIIDESGMPKERFSAEFPKEGPSILRIQQVVRGDSAAYFCASSLASGRFAEQFFGPGTRLTVL.

V is TRBV20-1 and J is TRBJ2-4; 7 bases are shared with TRBD2. V was clipped by 0 bases and J by 0 bases; unmatched bases: 5. The CDR3 extends over 16 amino acids. Germline loops: CDR1 DFQATT, CDR2 SNEGSKA (reference sequence). The CDR3 coding sequence is TGCAGTGCTAGAGATCCGGCTAGCGGAGCCAAAAACATTCAGTACTTC. Amino acids: CSARDPASGAKNIQYF.

The chain joins TRBV28 to TRBJ1-5; D not resolved. CDR1 MDHEN and CDR2 SYDVKM come from the germline V gene. V was shortened by 4 bases and J by 5 bases, with 15 bases between the two germline ends. This CDR3 is built from 15 residues. CDR3 DNA: TGTGCCAGCAGTTCCCCGGGAGATAGATATCAGCCCCAGCATTTT. Translated: CASSSPGDRYQPQHF.

This clonotype was counted a few times. The chain has TRBV20-1 and TRBJ2-3, with TRBD2 identical over 8 bases. CDR1 is DFQATT and CDR2 is SNEGSKA in the germline V gene (reference sequence). With 3 bases clipped from V and 5 bases from J, the junction kept 7 bases outside the gene matches. CDR3 length equals 14 residues. CDR3 bases: TGCAGTGCTAGTATCGGCGGGAGGTTAGATACGCAGTATTTT. This translates into CSASIGGRLDTQYF.

This clonotype was counted between two and nine times. This sequence joins TRBV3-1 and TRBJ2-5; the D is unclear. With 0 bases removed from V and 1 base from J, the gap between germline ends came to 9 bases. CDR1 and CDR2 from the germline V gene are LGHDT and YNNKEL (reference sequence). The CDR3 covers 15 residues. The CDR3 region is CASSQDHLVQETQYF. DNA of the CDR3: TGTGCCAGCAGCCAAGATCATCTAGTCCAAGAGACCCAGTACTTC.

The DNA for the CDR3 is TGTGCCAGCAGCCAAGGCCGGGACGCTACCTACGAGCAGTACTTC. Protein sequence: CASSQGRDATYEQYF. V and J are TRBV3-1 and TRBJ2-7; possibly TRBD1 or TRBD2 for D (5 bases each). Trimming cost V 1 base and J 2 bases, with 12 bases left between them. Germline loops: CDR1 LGHDT, CDR2 YNNKEL (reference sequence). This CDR3 spans 15 amino acids.

The J gene is TRBJ1-4, the V gene TRBV28; 8 bases agree with TRBD1. V lost 5 bases to trimming and J lost 7 bases; unmatched junction nucleotides: 6. In germline, CDR1 is MDHEN, CDR2 SYDVKM. This CDR3 is built from 14 residues. The CDR3 is CASSNTGGIEKLFF. The CDR3 DNA follows: TGTGCCAGCAGTAACACAGGGGGGATTGAAAAACTGTTTTTT.

This sequence joins TRBV18 and TRBJ2-7; tentative D call: TRBD2 (6 bases). The V and J ends lost 3 bases and 2 bases respectively, with 17 bases between them. The germline gives CDR1 KGHSH, CDR2 LQKENI. This CDR3 region has 16 residues. The CDR3 sequence: CASSPGVEGPTYEQYF. CDR3 nucleotides: TGTGCCAGCTCACCTGGGGTGGAGGGGCCGACCTACGAGCAGTACTTC.

The sample holds a few counts of this clonotype. The chain links TRBV7-9 to TRBJ1-2; D might be TRBD1 (6 bases). Germline loops: CDR1 SEHNR, CDR2 FQNEAQ (reference sequence). The length of the CDR3 is 12 residues. V lost 1 base and J 8 bases, leaving 8 bases between the germline ends. The CDR3 nucleotides are TGTGCCAGCAGCTTAGTCGGGGGCGGCTACACCTTC. It translates to CASSLVGGGYTF.

The chain links TRBV20-1 to TRBJ2-3; 8 bases are shared with TRBD2. The CDR3 has 17 residues. Unmatched junction bases numbered 8, after V lost 0 bases and J lost 0 bases. CDR1 and CDR2 from the germline V gene are DFQATT and SNEGSKA (reference sequence). This CDR3 reads CSARDLLTSGSTDTQYF. The CDR3 DNA sequence: TGCAGTGCTAGAGATCTTCTAACTAGCGGTAGCACAGATACGCAGTATTTT.

The chain couples TRBV7-2 to TRBJ2-5; D not resolved. The CDR3 has 15 amino acids. Germline-derived CDR1 and CDR2 are SGHTA and FQGNSA. Trimming removed 7 bases from V and 6 bases from J, with 21 bases in between. CDR3 amino acids: CASTQVEGAFKTQYF. In DNA, the CDR3 is TGTGCCAGCACCCAGGTGGAAGGTGCTTTTAAGACCCAGTACTTC.

A few counts support this clonotype. The CDR3 carries no conserved terminal phenylalanine or tryptophan, so it likely arises from a read error. V usage is TRBV12-3 or TRBV12-4 and J usage is TRBJ2-5; the D gene is possibly TRBD1 (6 bases). The J call may be incorrect, as the DNA end agrees better with TRBJ2-7. The CDR3 is 12 residues long. CDR3: CASSLRGYEQYL. CDR3 bases: TGTGCCAGCAGCCTCAGGGGATACGAGCAGTACCTC.

This clonotype came up a few times. This rearrangement joins TRBV6-5 to TRBJ2-2, with D perhaps matching TRBD1 (5 bases). Between the trimmed V and J ends, which lost 2 bases and 1 base, there was a span of 8 bases. Looked up from germline, CDR1 is MNHEY and CDR2 is SVGAGI. This CDR3 contains 15 residues. In DNA form, the CDR3 reads TGTGCCAGCAGTTACGGCAGGGAGAACACCGGGGAGCTGTTTTTT. Translated, it gives CASSYGRENTGELFF.